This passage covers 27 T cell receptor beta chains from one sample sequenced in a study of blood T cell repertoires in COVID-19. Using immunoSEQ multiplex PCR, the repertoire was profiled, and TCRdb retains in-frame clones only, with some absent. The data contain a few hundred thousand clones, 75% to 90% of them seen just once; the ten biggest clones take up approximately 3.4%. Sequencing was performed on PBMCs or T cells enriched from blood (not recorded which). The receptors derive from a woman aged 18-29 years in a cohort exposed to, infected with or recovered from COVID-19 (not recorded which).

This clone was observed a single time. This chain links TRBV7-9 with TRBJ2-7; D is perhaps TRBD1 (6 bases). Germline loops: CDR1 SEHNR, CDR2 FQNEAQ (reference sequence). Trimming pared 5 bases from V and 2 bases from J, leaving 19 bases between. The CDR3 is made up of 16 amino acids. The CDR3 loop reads CASSLDPRDTTYEQYF. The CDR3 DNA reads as TGTGCCAGCAGCCTAGACCCCCGGGACACAACCTACGAGCAGTACTTC.

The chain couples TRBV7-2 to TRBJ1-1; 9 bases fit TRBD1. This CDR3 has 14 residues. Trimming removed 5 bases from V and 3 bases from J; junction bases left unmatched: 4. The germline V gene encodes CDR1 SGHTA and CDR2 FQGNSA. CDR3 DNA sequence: TGTGCCAGCAGCGTTCGGACAGGGGACACTGAAGCTTTCTTT. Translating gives CASSVRTGDTEAFF.

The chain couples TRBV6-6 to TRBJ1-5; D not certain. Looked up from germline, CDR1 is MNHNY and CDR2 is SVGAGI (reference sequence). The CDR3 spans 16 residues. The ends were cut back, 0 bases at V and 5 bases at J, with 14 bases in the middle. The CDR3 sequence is CASSYSGEIPYQPQHF. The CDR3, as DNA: TGTGCCAGCAGTTACTCGGGCGAAATCCCCTATCAGCCCCAGCATTTT.

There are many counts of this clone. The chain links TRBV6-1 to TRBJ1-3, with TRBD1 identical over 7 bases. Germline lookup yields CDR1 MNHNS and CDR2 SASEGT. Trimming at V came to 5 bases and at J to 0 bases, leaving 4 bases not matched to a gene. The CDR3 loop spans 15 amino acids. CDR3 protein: CASSFDRASGNTIYF. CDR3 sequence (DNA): TGTGCCAGCAGTTTCGACAGGGCCTCTGGAAACACCATATATTTT.

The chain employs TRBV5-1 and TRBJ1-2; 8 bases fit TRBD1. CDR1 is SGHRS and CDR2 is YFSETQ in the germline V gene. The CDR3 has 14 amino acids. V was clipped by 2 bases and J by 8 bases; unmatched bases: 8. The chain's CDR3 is CASSLDQGARGYTF. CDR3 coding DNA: TGCGCCAGCAGCTTAGACCAGGGGGCTAGGGGCTACACCTTC. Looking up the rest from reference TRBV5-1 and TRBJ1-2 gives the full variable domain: KAGVTQTPRYLIKTRGQQVTLSCSPISGHRSVSWYQQTPGQGLQFLFEYFSETQRNKGNFPGRFSGRQFSNSRSEMNVSTLELGDSALYLCASSLDQGARGYTFGSGTRLTVV.

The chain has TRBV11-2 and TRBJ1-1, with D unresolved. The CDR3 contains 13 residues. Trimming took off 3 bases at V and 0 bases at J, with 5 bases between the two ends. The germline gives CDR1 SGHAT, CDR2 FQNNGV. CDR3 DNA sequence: TGTGCCAGCAGCTTTAACATGAACACTGAAGCTTTCTTT. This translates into CASSFNMNTEAFF.

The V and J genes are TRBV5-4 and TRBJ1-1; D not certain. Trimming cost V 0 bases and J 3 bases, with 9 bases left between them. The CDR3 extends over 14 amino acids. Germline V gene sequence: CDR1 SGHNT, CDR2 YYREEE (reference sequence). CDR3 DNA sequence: TGTGCCAGCAGCTTGGAAGCTTCCTACACTGAAGCTTTCTTT. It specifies CASSLEASYTEAFF.

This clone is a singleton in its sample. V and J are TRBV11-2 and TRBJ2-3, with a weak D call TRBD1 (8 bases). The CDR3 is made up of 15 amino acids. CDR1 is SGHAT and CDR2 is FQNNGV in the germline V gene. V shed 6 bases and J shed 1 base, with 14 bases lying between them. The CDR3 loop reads CASSQTGGGTDTQYF. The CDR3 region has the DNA TGTGCCAGCAGTCAAACAGGGGGGGGCACAGATACGCAGTATTTT.

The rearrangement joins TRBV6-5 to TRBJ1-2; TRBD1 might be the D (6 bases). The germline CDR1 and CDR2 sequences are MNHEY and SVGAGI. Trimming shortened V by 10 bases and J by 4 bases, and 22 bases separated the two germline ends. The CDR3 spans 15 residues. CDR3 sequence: CATQRPWGRTYGYTF. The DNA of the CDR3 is TGTGCCACTCAACGGCCGTGGGGGCGCACCTATGGCTACACCTTC.

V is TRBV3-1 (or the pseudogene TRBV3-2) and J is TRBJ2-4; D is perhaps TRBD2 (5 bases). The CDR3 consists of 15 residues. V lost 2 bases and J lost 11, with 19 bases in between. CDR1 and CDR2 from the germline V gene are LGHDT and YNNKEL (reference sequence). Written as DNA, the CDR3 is TGTGCCAGCAGCCAAAGTAGGGATGGGAGACTGGTTCAGTACTTC. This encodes CASSQSRDGRLVQYF.

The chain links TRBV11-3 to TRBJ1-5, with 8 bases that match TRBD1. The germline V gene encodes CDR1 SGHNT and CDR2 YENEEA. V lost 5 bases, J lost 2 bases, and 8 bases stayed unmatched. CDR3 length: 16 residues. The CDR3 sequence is CASSVIRTGRNQPQHF. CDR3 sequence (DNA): TGTGCCAGCAGCGTGATTAGGACAGGGCGCAATCAGCCCCAGCATTTT. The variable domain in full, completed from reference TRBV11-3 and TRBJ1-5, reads EAGVVQSPRYKIIEKKQPVAFWCNPISGHNTLYWYLQNLGQGPELLIRYENEEAVDDSQLPKDRFSAERLKGVDSTLKIQPAELGDSAVYLCASSVIRTGRNQPQHFGDGTRLSIL.

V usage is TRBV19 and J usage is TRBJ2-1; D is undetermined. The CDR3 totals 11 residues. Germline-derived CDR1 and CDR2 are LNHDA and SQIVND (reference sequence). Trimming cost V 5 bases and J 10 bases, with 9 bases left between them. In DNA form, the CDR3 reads TGTGCCAGTAGTGTGGCCCTCGAGCAGTTCTTC. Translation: CASSVALEQFF.

The CDR3 here is CASSLGGLAGGPYADTQYF. CDR3 DNA sequence: TGTGCCAGCAGTTTAGGTGGACTAGCGGGAGGGCCGTACGCAGATACGCAGTATTTT. V usage is TRBV27 and J usage is TRBJ2-3; 15 bases align to TRBD2. Germline loops: CDR1 MNHEY, CDR2 SMNVEV (reference sequence). V dropped 2 bases and J dropped 4; count of bases not matched to a gene: 10. CDR3 size: 19 residues.

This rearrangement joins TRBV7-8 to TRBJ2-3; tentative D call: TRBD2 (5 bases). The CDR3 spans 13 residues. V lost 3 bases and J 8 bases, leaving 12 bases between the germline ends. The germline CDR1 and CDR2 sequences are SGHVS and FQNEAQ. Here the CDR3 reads CASSFREIGTQYF. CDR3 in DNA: TGTGCCAGCAGCTTTCGGGAAATAGGTACGCAGTATTTT.

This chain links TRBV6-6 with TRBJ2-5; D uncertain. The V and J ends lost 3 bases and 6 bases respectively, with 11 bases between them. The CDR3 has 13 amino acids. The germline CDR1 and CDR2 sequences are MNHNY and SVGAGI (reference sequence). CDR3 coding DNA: TGTGCCAGCAGTTATGATCTAGTGAAGACCCAGTACTTC. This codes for CASSYDLVKTQYF.

CDR3 coding DNA: TGTGCCACCAGTGACCTAGCCAAAAACATTCAGTACTTC. Protein sequence: CATSDLAKNIQYF. The rearrangement joins TRBV24-1 to TRBJ2-4, with unresolved D. Trimming took 4 bases from V and 0 from J, leaving 3 bases between them. Germline lookup yields CDR1 KGHDR and CDR2 SFDVKD. The CDR3 covers 13 residues.

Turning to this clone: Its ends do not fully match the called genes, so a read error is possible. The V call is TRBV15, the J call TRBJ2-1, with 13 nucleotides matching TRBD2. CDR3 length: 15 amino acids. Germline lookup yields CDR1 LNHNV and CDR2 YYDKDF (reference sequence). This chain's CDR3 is CATSGETSGRYEQFF. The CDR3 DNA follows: TGTGCCACCAGCGGAGAGACTAGCGGGAGGTATGAGCAGTTCTTC.

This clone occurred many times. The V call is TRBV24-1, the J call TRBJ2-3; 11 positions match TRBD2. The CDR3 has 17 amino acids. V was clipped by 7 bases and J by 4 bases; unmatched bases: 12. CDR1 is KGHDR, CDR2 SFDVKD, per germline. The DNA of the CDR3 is TGTGCCACCAGCACACAACTAGCGGGAGATGTGTCAGATACGCAGTATTTT. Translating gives CATSTQLAGDVSDTQYF.

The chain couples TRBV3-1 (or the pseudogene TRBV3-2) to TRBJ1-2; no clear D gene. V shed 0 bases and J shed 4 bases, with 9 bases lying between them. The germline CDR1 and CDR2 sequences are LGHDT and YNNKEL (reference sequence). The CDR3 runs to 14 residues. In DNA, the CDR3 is TGTGCCAGCAGCCAAGAAACGACAACCTATGGCTACACCTTC. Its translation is CASSQETTTYGYTF.

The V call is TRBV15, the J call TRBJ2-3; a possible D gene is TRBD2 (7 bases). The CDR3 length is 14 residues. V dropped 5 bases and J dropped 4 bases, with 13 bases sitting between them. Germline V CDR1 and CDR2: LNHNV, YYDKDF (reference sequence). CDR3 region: CATSSRGGADTQYF. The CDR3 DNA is TGTGCCACCAGCTCAAGGGGGGGGGCAGATACGCAGTATTTT.

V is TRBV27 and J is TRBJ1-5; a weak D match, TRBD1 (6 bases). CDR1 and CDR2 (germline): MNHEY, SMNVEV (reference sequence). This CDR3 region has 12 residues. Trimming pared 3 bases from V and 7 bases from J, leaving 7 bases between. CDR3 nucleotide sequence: TGTGCCAGCAGTTTCAGGGGCCAGCCCCAGCATTTT. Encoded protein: CASSFRGQPQHF.

In DNA form, the CDR3 reads TGCGCCAGCAGCCCTCTAGGTAGTCCGAATGAAAAACTGTTTTTT. Encoded protein: CASSPLGSPNEKLFF. The chain uses TRBV4-1 and TRBJ1-4; unclear D gene. Trimming stripped 4 bases from V and 5 bases from J, with 14 bases between. The CDR3 runs 15 residues. Per the germline V gene, CDR1 is MGHRA and CDR2 is YSYEKL.

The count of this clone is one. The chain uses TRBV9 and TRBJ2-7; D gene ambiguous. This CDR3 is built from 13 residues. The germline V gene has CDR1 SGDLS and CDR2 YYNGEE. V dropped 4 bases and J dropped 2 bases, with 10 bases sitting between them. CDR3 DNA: TGTGCCAGCAGCCAGGAAGGTCCCTACGAGCAGTACTTC. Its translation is CASSQEGPYEQYF.

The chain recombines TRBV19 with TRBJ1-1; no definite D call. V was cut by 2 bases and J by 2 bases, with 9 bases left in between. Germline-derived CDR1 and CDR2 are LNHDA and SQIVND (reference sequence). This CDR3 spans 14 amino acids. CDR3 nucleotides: TGTGCCAGTAGTATAATTGCGCCAAACACTGAAGCTTTCTTT. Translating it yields CASSIIAPNTEAFF.

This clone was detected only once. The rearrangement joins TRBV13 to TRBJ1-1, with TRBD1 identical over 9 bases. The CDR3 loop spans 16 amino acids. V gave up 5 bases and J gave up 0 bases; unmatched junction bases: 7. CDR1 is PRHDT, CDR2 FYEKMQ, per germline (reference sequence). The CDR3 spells CASSLPTGGVNTEAFF. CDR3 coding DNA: TGTGCCAGCAGCCTCCCCACAGGGGGCGTGAACACTGAAGCTTTCTTT.

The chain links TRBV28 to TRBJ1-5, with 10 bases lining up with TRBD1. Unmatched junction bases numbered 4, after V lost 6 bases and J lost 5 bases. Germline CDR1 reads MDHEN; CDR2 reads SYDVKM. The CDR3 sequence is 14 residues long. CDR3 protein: CASSRDRGYQPQHF. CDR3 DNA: TGTGCCAGCAGCCGGGACAGGGGTTATCAGCCCCAGCATTTT.

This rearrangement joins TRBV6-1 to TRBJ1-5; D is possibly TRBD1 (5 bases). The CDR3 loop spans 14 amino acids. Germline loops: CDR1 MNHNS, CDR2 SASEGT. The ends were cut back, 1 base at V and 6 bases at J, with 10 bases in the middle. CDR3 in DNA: TGTGCCAGCAGTGAAGGGGGGGTGATTCAGCCCCAGCATTTT. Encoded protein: CASSEGGVIQPQHF.